This T cell receptor beta chain was recorded in a study of OX40 agonist ivuxolimab in advanced cancers. Background on the study: Those enrolled were 82.7% male, with a mean age of around 60 years and ages from 23 to 79.

Method: immunoSEQ multiplex PCR; TCRdb's copy keeps in-frame clones and lacks some. The sample has around 69,000 clones; 85% to 90% are singletons. This clone was observed a single time. This CDR3 is 14 amino acids long. From germline, CDR1 is SGHVS and CDR2 FQNEAQ. V lost 5 bases and J lost 7; bases outside the gene matches: 8. The starting material was CD4+ or CD8+ T cells sorted from blood, obtained in a trial of the OX40 agonist ivuxolimab. The chain joins TRBV7-8 to TRBJ1-3, with 7 bases aligning to TRBD1. The receptor was isolated from an adult with an advanced solid tumor such as melanoma, head and neck, liver or kidney cancer. The CDR3 DNA reads as TGTGCCAGCAGCCTTCGTGAGGGACAGAACACCATATATTTT. It yields the protein CASSLREGQNTIYF.